The 17 T cell receptor beta chains reported below all come from one sample, sequenced in a study of blood T cell repertoires in COVID-19 (dated by TCRdb to the early 2020s). Libraries were prepared through the immunoSEQ multiplex PCR assay. TCRdb holds this immuneACCESS table with in-frame rearrangements only. Some clones are missing; in checked studies, unresolved V genes explain under half, and the rest has no known cause. The sample includes about 250,000 clones, with roughly 83% observed a single time. The ten largest clones capture 5.5% to 6.5% of the sample. The sample was peripheral blood. The receptors stem from a woman over 75 with COVID-19, enrolled during active disease.

This CDR3 is CATAGQGGTGELFF. The CDR3 bases are TGTGCCACCGCCGGACAGGGCGGCACCGGGGAGCTGTTTTTT. This chain connects TRBV24-1 to TRBJ2-2; 8 nucleotides align to TRBD1. The germline V gene encodes CDR1 KGHDR and CDR2 SFDVKD. The CDR3 is 14 residues long. V was clipped by 9 bases and J by 4 bases; unmatched bases: 6.

This clone was seen a few times. The chain uses TRBV7-2 and TRBJ1-5, with no clear D. Between the trimmed V and J ends, which lost 5 bases and 9 bases, there was a span of 17 bases. Germline loops: CDR1 SGHTA, CDR2 FQGNSA. The CDR3 spans 14 residues. CDR3 DNA sequence: TGTGCCAGCAGCCATTCGGCGGTTCGGGGGCCCCAGCATTTT. Translating gives CASSHSAVRGPQHF. Full variable domain (outside the CDR3, taken from reference TRBV7-2 and TRBJ1-5): GAGVSQSPSNKVTEKGKDVELRCDPISGHTALYWYRQSLGQGLEFLIYFQGNSAPDKSGLPSDRFSAERTGGSVSTLTIQRTQQEDSAVYLCASSHSAVRGPQHFGDGTRLSIL.

This chain joins TRBV7-6 and TRBJ1-3; D is perhaps TRBD1 (5 bases). Trimming removed 3 bases from V and 4 bases from J, with 13 bases in between. The CDR3 is 15 residues long. Germline V CDR1 and CDR2: SGHVS, FNYEAQ. The CDR3 sequence: CASSFGDREGNTIYF. The CDR3 coding sequence is TGTGCCAGCAGCTTCGGAGACAGAGAAGGAAACACCATATATTTT.

The chain is built from TRBV28 and TRBJ1-6, with a possible D match to TRBD1 (5 bases). Germline values: CDR1 MDHEN, CDR2 SYDVKM. The V gene lost 1 base and the J gene lost 10 bases, with 14 bases spanning the gap. The CDR3 has 15 amino acids. The CDR3 loop is CASSLLREGRSPLHF. For the CDR3, the DNA is TGTGCCAGCAGTTTATTACGGGAGGGGCGGTCACCCCTCCACTTT. The whole variable domain, remainder taken from reference TRBV28 and TRBJ1-6, is DVKVTQSSRYLVKRTGEKVFLECVQDMDHENMFWYRQDPGLGLRLIYFSYDVKMKEKGDIPEGYSVSREKKERFSLILESASTNQTSMYLCASSLLREGRSPLHFGNGTRLTVT.

Comment on this clone: Other DNA sequences in this specimen translate into the identical CDR3. The chain links TRBV6-5 to TRBJ1-2; D gene unclear. The CDR3 is 13 amino acids. The V gene lost 2 bases and the J gene lost 2 bases, with 6 bases spanning the gap. The V gene's germline CDR1 is MNHEY and CDR2 SVGAGI. CDR3 coding DNA: TGTGCCAGCAGTTACGACTCCAACTATGGCTACACCTTC. Protein: CASSYDSNYGYTF.

The chain is built from TRBV5-1 and TRBJ2-1, with D possibly being TRBD2 (5 bases). The CDR3 contains 13 residues. The V and J ends lost 7 bases and 2 bases respectively, with 10 bases between them. CDR1 SGHRS and CDR2 YFSETQ come from the germline V gene. For the CDR3, the DNA is TGCGCCAGCCGGACGGGGACCTACAATGAGCAGTTCTTC. Protein sequence: CASRTGTYNEQFF.

This clone has only one observation. The J gene is TRBJ1-6, the V gene TRBV10-3; 10 bases align to TRBD1. V gave up 7 bases and J gave up 7 bases; unmatched junction bases: 7. The CDR3 consists of 15 residues. Germline V gene lookup returns CDR1 ENHRY and CDR2 SYGVKD. The CDR3 spells CAITRDRGGNSPLHF. CDR3 nucleotide sequence: TGTGCCATCACCCGGGACAGGGGAGGCAATTCACCCCTCCACTTT.

The V call is TRBV5-4, the J call TRBJ1-6; no reliable D call. The ends were cut back, 4 bases at V and 7 bases at J, with 15 bases in the middle. Germline CDR1 reads SGHNT; CDR2 reads YYREEE (reference sequence). This CDR3 region has 15 residues. For the CDR3, the DNA is TGTGCCAGCAGCCCCGCCGCGGAGCTAAATTCACCCCTCCACTTT. Encoded protein: CASSPAAELNSPLHF.

V gene TRBV5-1 combines with J gene TRBJ1-5; TRBD1 matches 12 bases. Trimming at V came to 4 bases and at J to 4 bases, leaving 6 bases not matched to a gene. The CDR3 is 16 amino acids. CDR1 and CDR2 from the germline V gene are SGHRS and YFSETQ. The CDR3 nucleotides read TGCGCCAGCAGCCCGGGACAGGGGGCTTCGAATCAGCCCCAGCATTTT. This translates into CASSPGQGASNQPQHF.

This chain connects TRBV9 to TRBJ2-1; a possible D gene is TRBD1 (7 bases). Germline assignment: CDR1 SGDLS and CDR2 YYNGEE. There are 20 residues in the CDR3. V was trimmed by 2 bases and J by 7 bases, leaving 31 bases between them. CDR3 bases: TGTGCCAGCAGCGTCCGTAGTCATGTAGCCCCCGGGGGCAGGGGGAATGAGCAGTTCTTC. As protein: CASSVRSHVAPGGRGNEQFF.

The chain recombines TRBV6-4 with TRBJ1-5, with D maybe TRBD1 (6 bases). The CDR3 has 15 residues. Trimming took off 6 bases at V and 7 bases at J, with 19 bases between the two ends. The germline V gene encodes CDR1 MRHNA and CDR2 SNTAGT. The CDR3 protein is CASREVRQDGQPQHF. As DNA, the CDR3 is TGTGCCAGCAGGGAAGTCAGACAGGACGGGCAGCCCCAGCATTTT.

The chain recombines TRBV14 with TRBJ2-5; 9 bases line up with TRBD1. Germline CDR1 reads SGHDN; CDR2 reads FVKESK. Unmatched junction bases numbered 11, after V lost 10 bases and J lost 5 bases. The CDR3 length is 14 residues. Here the CDR3 reads CANPPGQGHETQYF. For the CDR3, the DNA is TGTGCCAACCCTCCGGGACAGGGACACGAGACCCAGTACTTC.

The V gene is TRBV5-4, the J gene TRBJ1-2; 7 positions agree with TRBD1. V gave up 0 bases and J gave up 3 bases; unmatched junction bases: 5. This CDR3 comprises 15 residues. CDR1 SGHNT and CDR2 YYREEE come from the germline V gene (reference sequence). DNA of the CDR3: TGTGCCAGCAGCTTGGGGGGACAGATACACTATGGCTACACCTTC. Its translation: CASSLGGQIHYGYTF.

The rearrangement uses TRBV2 and TRBJ1-2, with a possible D match to TRBD1 (6 bases). This CDR3 spans 14 amino acids. Germline V gene sequence: CDR1 SNHLY, CDR2 FYNNEI. V was cut by 5 bases and J by 8 bases, with 18 bases left in between. The CDR3: CASSQTGGPLGYTF. The DNA of the CDR3 is TGTGCCAGCAGTCAGACAGGTGGGCCTCTGGGCTACACCTTC. Drawing the rest from reference TRBV2 and TRBJ1-2, the complete variable domain is EPEVTQTPSHQVTQMGQEVILRCVPISNHLYFYWYRQILGQKVEFLVSFYNNEISEKSEIFDDQFSVERPDGSNFTLKIRSTKLEDSAMYFCASSQTGGPLGYTFGSGTRLTVV.

The chain recombines TRBV5-1 with TRBJ1-2; the D gene is possibly TRBD1 (5 bases). The germline CDR1 and CDR2 sequences are SGHRS and YFSETQ. The CDR3 loop spans 15 amino acids. V shed 3 bases and J shed 8 bases, with 20 bases lying between them. CDR3 residues: CASSSKISGPDGYTF. The DNA of the CDR3 is TGCGCCAGCAGCTCAAAAATTTCAGGGCCGGACGGCTACACCTTC.

This clone was picked up a small number of times. The gene calls are TRBV6-1 and TRBJ2-7; 10 nucleotides match TRBD1. Losses at the gene ends were 3 bases for V and 1 base for J; bases not matched to a gene: 6. The CDR3 is 16 amino acids. Germline CDR1 is MNHNS and CDR2 is SASEGT. CDR3 bases: TGTGCCAGCAGTGACATCCGGGACAGGGGTTCCTACGAGCAGTACGTC. This codes for CASSDIRDRGSYEQYV.

V is TRBV12-3 or TRBV12-4 and J is TRBJ2-1; D is perhaps TRBD1 (6 bases). This CDR3 spans 11 amino acids. V was trimmed by 7 bases and J by 15 bases, leaving 16 bases between them. The CDR3 loop is CASTPKGVGFF. DNA for the CDR3: TGTGCCAGCACCCCCAAGGGGGTCGGGTTCTTC.